Following are 9 T cell receptor beta chains from one sample sequenced in a study of cytomegalovirus exposure and HLA in healthy donors. The study ran its PCR with 60 Vbeta and 13 Jbeta primers. Some clones are missing from TCRdb's copy, which holds only in-frame ones; the method was immunoSEQ multiplex PCR. The sample totals 20,000 to 25,000 clones. The source material was PBMCs. The source of these receptors is a male donor in good health and CMV-seropositive.

The gene calls are TRBV7-8 and TRBJ2-5; TRBD2 aligns across 7 bases. CDR3 length equals 14 residues. Germline V gene lookup returns CDR1 SGHVS and CDR2 FQNEAQ. Trimming took 1 base from V and 3 from J; bases not matched to a gene: 2. CDR3 loop: CASSLVGREETQYF. CDR3 sequence (DNA): TGTGCCAGCAGCTTAGTGGGGAGGGAAGAGACCCAGTACTTC.

The rearrangement links TRBV29-1 to TRBJ2-5; possible D gene TRBD2, 6 bases. CDR1 is SQVTM and CDR2 is ANQGSEA in the germline V gene. Trimming stripped 3 bases from V and 2 bases from J, with 10 bases between. This CDR3 region has 13 residues. The CDR3, as DNA: TGCAGCGTTGATGTAAGCGGGCAAGAGACCCAGTACTTC. Its translation is CSVDVSGQETQYF.

This chain uses TRBV14 with TRBJ1-5; possible D gene TRBD1, 5 bases. Trimming pared 3 bases from V and 2 bases from J, leaving 11 bases between. The V gene's germline CDR1 is SGHDN and CDR2 FVKESK. CDR3 length: 15 residues. In DNA form, the CDR3 reads TGTGCCAGCAGCCATCGGGGGTTTGGCAATCAGCCCCAGCATTTT. It specifies CASSHRGFGNQPQHF.

The V and J genes are TRBV4-1 and TRBJ1-5, with a possible D match to TRBD1 (5 bases). V was cut by 2 bases and J by 7 bases, with 9 bases left in between. Germline assignment: CDR1 MGHRA and CDR2 YSYEKL. This CDR3 spans 13 amino acids. The CDR3 DNA sequence: TGCGCCAGCAGCCAACCAGGGATACAGCCCCAGCATTTT. Its translation is CASSQPGIQPQHF.

The chain is built from TRBV7-9 and TRBJ2-5; D might be TRBD2 (6 bases). Germline-derived CDR1 and CDR2 are SEHNR and FQNEAQ (reference sequence). The CDR3 is 14 residues long. Between the trimmed V and J ends, which lost 3 bases and 4 bases, there was a span of 12 bases. CDR3 DNA: TGTGCCAGCAGCTTGAATAGCGGTTTAGAGACCCAGTACTTC. As protein: CASSLNSGLETQYF.

The rearrangement uses TRBV5-1 and TRBJ1-1, with a weak D call TRBD1 (5 bases). This CDR3 spans 14 amino acids. The V end was cut by 1 base, the J end by 7 bases, with 14 bases between. Per germline, CDR1 SGHRS and CDR2 YFSETQ. The CDR3 nucleotides are TGCGCCAGCAGCTTGCTGGGAGGCGGGGGTGAAGCTTTCTTT. Translated, it gives CASSLLGGGGEAFF.

The genes are TRBV7-2 and TRBJ2-2, with 7 bases lining up with TRBD2. V was clipped by 5 bases and J by 1 base; unmatched bases: 7. The germline CDR1 and CDR2 sequences are SGHTA and FQGNSA. The CDR3 runs to 16 residues. The CDR3: CASSIRPSGNTGELFF. Written as DNA, the CDR3 is TGTGCCAGCAGCATTAGACCTAGCGGGAACACCGGGGAGCTGTTTTTT.

V usage is TRBV30 and J usage is TRBJ1-1; 8 bases agree with TRBD1. Looked up from germline, CDR1 is GTSNPN and CDR2 is SVGIG (reference sequence). Germline trimming cut 2 bases from V and 5 bases from J; bases unmatched to any gene: 4. This CDR3 contains 13 residues. The CDR3 region is CAWSRTGSTEAFF. CDR3 DNA sequence: TGTGCCTGGAGTCGGACAGGGAGTACTGAAGCTTTCTTT.

V gene TRBV25-1 combines with J gene TRBJ2-7; no clear D. This CDR3 has 13 amino acids. Germline V gives CDR1 MGHDK, CDR2 SYGVNS. With 5 bases removed from V and 9 bases from J, the gap between germline ends came to 17 bases. CDR3 DNA: TGTGCCAGCAGTTACGGGTTTTCGAACGGGCAGTACTTC. Its protein product is CASSYGFSNGQYF.